This T cell receptor (beta chain) originates from a study of blood T cell repertoires in COVID-19. Study-level background: COVID-19 samples from acute and convalescent phases originated in the United States, Italy and Spain. The cDNA or gDNA used as material had been derived from T cells, B-cell-depleted T cells, or PBMCs.

Trimming took 3 bases from V and 8 from J, leaving 10 bases between them. The CDR3 covers 12 residues. In germline, CDR1 is LGHDT, CDR2 YNNKEL (reference sequence). Original processing notes: Nucleated cell number was recorded as an estimate derived from reference gene primer amplification. The data were produced by immunoSEQ multiplex PCR, yet TCRdb's version contains in-frame clones alone and is incomplete. The D gene and trimming were derived from the DNA, and the V and J assignments and clone size from that table. The sample has fewer than 130,000 clones; under 75% are singletons. This clone showed up just a few times.

The sample taken for sequencing was peripheral blood. The genes are TRBV3-1 (or the pseudogene TRBV3-2) and TRBJ1-1; possibly TRBD1 for D (5 bases). The receptor was derived from a woman aged 55-75 years with acute or convalescent COVID-19. This CDR3 reads CASSQAGREAFF. CDR3 bases: TGTGCCAGCAGCCAGGCGGGGCGGGAAGCTTTCTTT.